This T cell receptor beta chain appears in the sequencing data of a study of quantifying T cell responses using KT2 cells. For the study at large: cDNA was made from DNase-treated RNA using alpha and beta constant primers.

The cDNA 3' end received a ligated oligonucleotide with a UMI. An equimolar mix of RC1.1 and RC1.2 primed the beta chain across TRBC1 and TRBC2. MiXCR, applied by TCRdb to the UMI-ligation and nested PCR reads, yields one record per CDR3 protein. The sample holds 25,000 to 35,000 distinct CDR3 sequences; about 9.3% are singletons and the top ten take roughly 10%. Input material: PBMCs spiked with cells of the T cell clone KT2. This sequence originates from a human donor.

CDR3 sequence: CASSLAGGTAEAFF. The CDR3 nucleotides are TGTGCCAGCAGCTTGGCCGGGGGGACCGCTGAAGCTTTCTTT. The chain employs TRBV5-5 and TRBJ1-1; the D gene is possibly TRBD1 (5 bases). The V and J ends lost 0 bases and 6 bases respectively, with 12 bases between them. The CDR3 runs to 14 residues. Per the germline V gene, CDR1 is SGHKS and CDR2 is YYEKEE (reference sequence).